This is a list of T cell receptor beta chains from one sample in a study of PD-L1 blockade in urothelial cancer. Assay used: immunoSEQ multiplex PCR; TCRdb lists only in-frame clones, some missing. The table lists some 41,000 clones, around 89% of them singletons, with around 3.9% in the top ten. The material was PBMCs, obtained around atezolizumab (anti-PD-L1) treatment. These receptor sequences come from a man older than 75 with urothelial cancer. The CDR3 runs from the conserved cysteine through the conserved F or W. Fields, in order: clone size, J gene, V gene, D gene, CDR3 DNA, CDR3 protein. A D gene is named only where the DNA matches it firmly. The size of a clone is reported for some rows only, either as once, few or many, or as a class for expanded clones.

clone size: NA
J gene: TRBJ1-1
V gene: TRBV7-2
D gene: NA
CDR3 DNA: TGTGCCAGCAGCTTTAACAGGGTGGGAATCACTGAAGCTTTCTTT
CDR3 protein: CASSFNRVGITEAFF

clone size: NA
J gene: TRBJ2-3
V gene: TRBV5-4
D gene: NA
CDR3 DNA: TGTGCCAGCAGCCGCCCAGGAGATACGCAGTATTTT
CDR3 protein: CASSRPGDTQYF

clone size: NA
J gene: TRBJ2-7
V gene: TRBV19
D gene: TRBD2
CDR3 DNA: TGTGCCAGTAGTGCTAGCGGGAGGGGCTCCTACGAGCAGTACTTC
CDR3 protein: CASSASGRGSYEQYF

clone size: NA
J gene: TRBJ1-3
V gene: TRBV9
D gene: NA
CDR3 DNA: TGTGCCAGCAGCGCCAGGGGAACTGGAAACACCATATATTTT
CDR3 protein: CASSARGTGNTIYF

clone size: NA
J gene: TRBJ1-5
V gene: TRBV6-4
D gene: NA
CDR3 DNA: TGTGCCAGCAGTGATGGGGGGAGGCAGCCCCAGCATTTT
CDR3 protein: CASSDGGRQPQHF

clone size: NA
J gene: TRBJ2-7
V gene: TRBV6-5
D gene: TRBD1
CDR3 DNA: TGTGCCAGCAGGGGGACAGGGTCCTACGAGCAGTACTTC
CDR3 protein: CASRGTGSYEQYF

clone size: NA
J gene: TRBJ2-7
V gene: TRBV30
D gene: TRBD2
CDR3 DNA: TGTGCCTGGTCTCTAGCGGGAGGACGCTACGAGCAGTACTTC
CDR3 protein: CAWSLAGGRYEQYF

clone size: NA
J gene: TRBJ1-2
V gene: TRBV5-6
D gene: NA
CDR3 DNA: TGTGCCAGCAGCCTCCGGGTCTTCAAAGGCTACACCTTC
CDR3 protein: CASSLRVFKGYTF

clone size: NA
J gene: TRBJ1-2
V gene: TRBV15
D gene: TRBD1
CDR3 DNA: TGTGCCACCAGCAGAGATTTTATGTCCGGGACAGGGGGCGTTTTGTATGGCTACACCTTC
CDR3 protein: CATSRDFMSGTGGVLYGYTF

clone size: NA
J gene: TRBJ1-5
V gene: TRBV28
D gene: NA
CDR3 DNA: TGTGCCAGCAGTCCTAGGTCAGGGTTGTATCAGCCCCAGCATTTT
CDR3 protein: CASSPRSGLYQPQHF

clone size: NA
J gene: TRBJ2-7
V gene: TRBV18
D gene: TRBD1
CDR3 DNA: TGTGCCAGCTCAAACCCACCGGGACAGGGGGCGTATAGCGAGCAGTACTTC
CDR3 protein: CASSNPPGQGAYSEQYF

clone size: NA
J gene: TRBJ2-3
V gene: TRBV9
D gene: NA
CDR3 DNA: TGTGCCAGCAGCCCAGGAGGTTGGTCGGATACGCAGTATTTT
CDR3 protein: CASSPGGWSDTQYF

clone size: NA
J gene: TRBJ2-3
V gene: TRBV10-1
D gene: NA
CDR3 DNA: TGCGCCAGCAGTGAGGGTCCGACGGGGAGTTACACAGATACGCAGTATTTT
CDR3 protein: CASSEGPTGSYTDTQYF

clone size: once
J gene: TRBJ2-7
V gene: TRBV28
D gene: NA
CDR3 DNA: TGTGCCAGCAGTTTAATTTGGCAGGGTAGGTACGAGCAGTACTTC
CDR3 protein: CASSLIWQGRYEQYF

clone size: NA
J gene: TRBJ2-3
V gene: TRBV6-1
D gene: TRBD2
CDR3 DNA: TGTGCCAGCAGTGTCATCACTAGCGTTCAAGATACGCAGTATTTT
CDR3 protein: CASSVITSVQDTQYF

clone size: NA
J gene: TRBJ2-1
V gene: TRBV29-1
D gene: TRBD2
CDR3 DNA: TGCAGCGTTGTGTCTAGCGGGAGGGTCAATGAGCAGTTCTTC
CDR3 protein: CSVVSSGRVNEQFF

clone size: NA
J gene: TRBJ2-2
V gene: TRBV5-1
D gene: TRBD2
CDR3 DNA: TGCGCCAGCTATCAGGGGCTAGCGGGAGTATCCGGGGAGCTGTTTTTT
CDR3 protein: CASYQGLAGVSGELFF

clone size: NA
J gene: TRBJ2-1
V gene: TRBV6-1
D gene: TRBD2
CDR3 DNA: TGTGCCAGCAGTGCCGCCGGGACTAGCTCCTCAGGGTTCTTC
CDR3 protein: CASSAAGTSSSGFF

clone size: NA
J gene: TRBJ2-7
V gene: TRBV28
D gene: NA
CDR3 DNA: TGTGCCAGCAGGGGAGCCATTATGAGCTACGAGCAGTACTTC
CDR3 protein: CASRGAIMSYEQYF

clone size: once
J gene: TRBJ1-5
V gene: TRBV28
D gene: NA
CDR3 DNA: TGTGCCAGCAGTTTAGTTCCAGTAGGGGTACAGCCCCAGCATTTT
CDR3 protein: CASSLVPVGVQPQHF

clone size: once
J gene: TRBJ1-4
V gene: TRBV28
D gene: NA
CDR3 DNA: TGTGCCAGCAGTTTGGCAGGGGAAAAACTGTTTTTT
CDR3 protein: CASSLAGEKLFF

clone size: NA
J gene: TRBJ2-1
V gene: TRBV19
D gene: NA
CDR3 DNA: TGTGCCAGTAGTATAGGGCGGGATGGAAATGAGCAGTTCTTC
CDR3 protein: CASSIGRDGNEQFF

clone size: NA
J gene: TRBJ1-3
V gene: TRBV4-3
D gene: TRBD1
CDR3 DNA: TGCGCCAGCAGCCAATATTACAGGGGAGACACCATATATTTT
CDR3 protein: CASSQYYRGDTIYF

clone size: NA
J gene: TRBJ2-2
V gene: TRBV27
D gene: NA
CDR3 DNA: TGTGCCAGCTCAGCAGGGGACACCGGGGAGCTGTTTTTT
CDR3 protein: CASSAGDTGELFF

clone size: NA
J gene: TRBJ2-2
V gene: TRBV30
D gene: TRBD1
CDR3 DNA: TGTGCCTGGCAGACCGGGACAGAGAACACCGGGGAGCTGTTTTTT
CDR3 protein: CAWQTGTENTGELFF

clone size: NA
J gene: TRBJ1-5
V gene: TRBV28
D gene: NA
CDR3 DNA: TGTGCCAGCAGTTTTCTTACTCGTCGACAGGCAAATAGCAATCAGCCCCAGCATTTT
CDR3 protein: CASSFLTRRQANSNQPQHF

clone size: NA
J gene: TRBJ2-6
V gene: TRBV5-6
D gene: NA
CDR3 DNA: TGTGCCAGCAGCTTGGGACAGGTCCGCTCTGGGGCCAACGTCCTGACTTTC
CDR3 protein: CASSLGQVRSGANVLTF

clone size: few
J gene: TRBJ2-2
V gene: TRBV7-2
D gene: TRBD1
CDR3 DNA: TGTGCCAGCAGCCTCCGGGGAGGGACAGGGAGCACCGGGGAGCTGTTTTTT
CDR3 protein: CASSLRGGTGSTGELFF

clone size: NA
J gene: TRBJ2-5
V gene: TRBV5-4
D gene: TRBD2
CDR3 DNA: TGTGCCAGCAGCTCTGGCGCTAGCGGGAGAGCAGAGACCCAGTACTTC
CDR3 protein: CASSSGASGRAETQYF

clone size: medium-sized
J gene: TRBJ2-7
V gene: TRBV5-4
D gene: TRBD2
CDR3 DNA: TGTGTCTTTTCCAGCGGGGGCCCCTGGGGGGAGCAGTACTTC
CDR3 protein: CVFSSGGPWGEQYF

clone size: NA
J gene: TRBJ2-1
V gene: TRBV27
D gene: NA
CDR3 DNA: TGTGCCAGCAGTTTATCCCCGGAGCAGTTCTTC
CDR3 protein: CASSLSPEQFF

clone size: NA
J gene: TRBJ1-1
V gene: TRBV5-1
D gene: NA
CDR3 DNA: TGCGCCAGCGGCGAGGGGAACACTGAAGCTTTCTTT
CDR3 protein: CASGEGNTEAFF

clone size: NA
J gene: TRBJ1-3
V gene: TRBV7-2
D gene: TRBD1
CDR3 DNA: TGTGCCAGCAGCCCGGGGACAGCCGCTGGAAACACCATATATTTT
CDR3 protein: CASSPGTAAGNTIYF